This entry features one T cell receptor (beta chain) sequence. Original methodology: Counts of nucleated cells, estimated from reference gene primer amplification, were obtained. Using immunoSEQ multiplex PCR, the repertoire was profiled, and TCRdb retains in-frame clones only, with some absent. From that table come the V and J calls and clone size; the DNA was used to work out D and trimming. The sample lists roughly 220,000 clones, about 80% occurring once. The CDR3 extends over 13 amino acids. The ends lost 10 bases at V and 5 bases at J; junction bases unmatched: 9. Germline V lookup: CDR1 LNHDA, CDR2 SQIVND (reference sequence). The source of the sample is a study of blood T cell repertoires in COVID-19. Background on the study: Both acute and convalescent COVID-19 samples were obtained from the United States, Italy and Spain. PBMCs, B-cell-depleted T cells, or T cells provided the cDNA or gDNA that made up the material.

The clonotype comes from a woman between 25 and 40 years old who had recovered from COVID-19. J is TRBJ1-1 and V is TRBV19; 8 bases are a match to TRBD1. The source material was peripheral blood. CDR3 residues: CATLDRVGTEAFF. As DNA, the CDR3 is TGTGCCACCTTGGACAGGGTAGGAACTGAAGCTTTCTTT.